The clone carrying this T cell receptor beta chain was recorded at least ten times. What it binds is not known. Germline CDR1 is SNHLY and CDR2 is FYNNEI. CDR3 length: 14 residues. V was pared by 5 bases and J by 8 bases, with 7 bases of the junction left unmatched. The data belong to a study of human T cells and chemical hapten exposure. Background on the study: A roughly 2 cm by roughly 2 cm inner upper arm patch received 2% DPC for sensitization.

Time point: patch test 1, 2 weeks after DPC sensitization. Treatment in this sample: therapeutic diphenylcyclopropenone sensitization with weekly scalp DPC. Those who donated were patients with alopecia, 18 to 70 years of age, and suitable for DPC. Each cDNA molecule in the library carried unique molecular identifiers. TCRdb re-derived calls from the RACE reads in MiXCR, one entry per CDR3 protein. The sample contains some 190,000 distinct CDR3 sequences, 20% to 25% of which appear only once. Study-wide results and caveats: Those TCRs sitting above 1 in 1000 frequency stayed the same with DPC sensitization.

Sample: whole blood, taken in connection with sensitization to the hapten diphenylcyclopropenone (DPC). V is TRBV2 and J is TRBJ1-4, with TRBD1 matching 8 bases. The clonotype comes from a woman between 50 and 59 years old with alopecia areata. Some clones in this sample may be carry-over from other donors' samples. The CDR3: CASSPDRGREKLFF. CDR3 bases: TGTGCCAGCAGTCCCGACAGGGGAAGAGAAAAACTGTTTTTT.